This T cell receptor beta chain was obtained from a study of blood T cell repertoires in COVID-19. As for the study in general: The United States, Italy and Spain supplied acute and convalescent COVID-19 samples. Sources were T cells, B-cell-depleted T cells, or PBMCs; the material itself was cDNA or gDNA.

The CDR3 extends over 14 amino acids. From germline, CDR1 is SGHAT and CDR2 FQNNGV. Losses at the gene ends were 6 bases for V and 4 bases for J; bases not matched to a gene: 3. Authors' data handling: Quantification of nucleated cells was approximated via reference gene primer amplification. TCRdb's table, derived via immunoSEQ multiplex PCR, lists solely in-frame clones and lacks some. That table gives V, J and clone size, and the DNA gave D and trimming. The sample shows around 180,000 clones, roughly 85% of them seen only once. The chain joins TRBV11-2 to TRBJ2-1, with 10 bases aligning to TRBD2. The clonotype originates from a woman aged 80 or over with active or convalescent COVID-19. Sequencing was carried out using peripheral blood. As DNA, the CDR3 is TGTGCCAGCAGATCTAGCGGGGGTTACAATGAGCAGTTCTTC. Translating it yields CASRSSGGYNEQFF. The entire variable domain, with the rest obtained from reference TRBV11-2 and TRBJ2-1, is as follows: EAGVAQSPRYKIIEKRQSVAFWCNPISGHATLYWYQQILGQGPKLLIQFQNNGVVDDSQLPKDRFSAERLKGVDSTLKIQPAKLEDSAVYLCASRSSGGYNEQFFGPGTRLTVL.